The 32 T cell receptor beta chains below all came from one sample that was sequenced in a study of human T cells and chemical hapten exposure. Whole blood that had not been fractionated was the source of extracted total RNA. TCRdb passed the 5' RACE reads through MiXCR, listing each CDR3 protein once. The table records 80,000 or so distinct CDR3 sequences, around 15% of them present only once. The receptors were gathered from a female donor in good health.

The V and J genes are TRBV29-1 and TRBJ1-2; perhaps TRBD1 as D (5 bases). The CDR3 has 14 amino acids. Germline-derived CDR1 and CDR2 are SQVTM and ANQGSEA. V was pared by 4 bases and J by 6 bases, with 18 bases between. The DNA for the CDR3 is TGCAGCGTTGCGGGGGGATGGCGTTCGGATGGCTACACCTTC. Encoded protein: CSVAGGWRSDGYTF. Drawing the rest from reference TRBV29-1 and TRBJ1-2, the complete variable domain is SAVISQKPSRDICQRGTSLTIQCQVDSQVTMMFWYRQQPGQSLTLIATANQGSEATYESGFVIDKFPISRPNLTFSTLTVSNMSPEDSSIYLCSVAGGWRSDGYTFGSGTRLTVV.

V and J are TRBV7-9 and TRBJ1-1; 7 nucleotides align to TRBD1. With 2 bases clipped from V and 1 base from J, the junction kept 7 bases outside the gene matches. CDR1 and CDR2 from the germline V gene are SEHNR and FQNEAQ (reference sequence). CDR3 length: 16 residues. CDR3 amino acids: CASSLRRDSSNTEAFF. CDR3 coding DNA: TGTGCCAGCAGCTTAAGGCGGGACAGTTCGAACACTGAAGCTTTCTTT. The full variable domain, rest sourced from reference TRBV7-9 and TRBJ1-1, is DTGVSQNPRHKITKRGQNVTFRCDPISEHNRLYWYRQTLGQGPEFLTYFQNEAQLEKSRLLSDRFSAERPKGSFSTLEIQRTEQGDSAMYLCASSLRRDSSNTEAFFGQGTRLTVV.

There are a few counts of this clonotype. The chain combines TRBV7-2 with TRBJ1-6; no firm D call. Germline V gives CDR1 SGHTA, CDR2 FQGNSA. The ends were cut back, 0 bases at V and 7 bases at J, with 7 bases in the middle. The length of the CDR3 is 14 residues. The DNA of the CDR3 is TGTGCCAGCAGCTTAGCGTCGGGAAATTCACCCCTCCACTTT. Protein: CASSLASGNSPLHF.

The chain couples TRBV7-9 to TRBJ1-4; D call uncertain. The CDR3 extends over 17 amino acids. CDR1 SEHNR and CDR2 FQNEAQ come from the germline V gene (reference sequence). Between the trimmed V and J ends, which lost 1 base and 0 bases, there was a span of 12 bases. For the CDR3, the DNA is TGTGCCAGCAGCTTAGGTCTAGGAGGCGCAACTAATGAAAAACTGTTTTTT. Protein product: CASSLGLGGATNEKLFF.

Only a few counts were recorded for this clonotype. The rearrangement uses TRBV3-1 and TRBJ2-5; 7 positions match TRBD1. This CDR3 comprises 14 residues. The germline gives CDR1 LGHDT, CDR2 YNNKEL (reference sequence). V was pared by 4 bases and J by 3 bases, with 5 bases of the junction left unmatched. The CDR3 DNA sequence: TGTGCCAGCAGCCGGTCCGGGACAGAAGAGACCCAGTACTTC. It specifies CASSRSGTEETQYF.

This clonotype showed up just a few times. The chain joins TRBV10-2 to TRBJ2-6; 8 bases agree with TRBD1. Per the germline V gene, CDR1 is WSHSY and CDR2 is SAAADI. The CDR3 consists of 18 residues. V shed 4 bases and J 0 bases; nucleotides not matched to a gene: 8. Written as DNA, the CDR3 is TGCGCCAGCAGTGGGCGACAGGGGAAAACCTCTGGGGCCAACGTCCTGACTTTC. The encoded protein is CASSGRQGKTSGANVLTF.

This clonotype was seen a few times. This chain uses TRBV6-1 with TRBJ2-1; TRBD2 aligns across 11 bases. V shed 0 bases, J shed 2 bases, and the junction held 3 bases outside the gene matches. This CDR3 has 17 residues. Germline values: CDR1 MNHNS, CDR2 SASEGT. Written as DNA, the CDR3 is TGTGCCAGCAGTGAAGCGGGACTAGCGGCCCCCTACAATGAGCAGTTCTTC. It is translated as CASSEAGLAAPYNEQFF.

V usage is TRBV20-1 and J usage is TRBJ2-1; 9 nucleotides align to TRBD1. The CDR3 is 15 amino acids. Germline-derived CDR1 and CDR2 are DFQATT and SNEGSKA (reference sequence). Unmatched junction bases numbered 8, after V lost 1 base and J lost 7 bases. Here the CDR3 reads CSARGRDRELNEQFF. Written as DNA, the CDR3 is TGCAGTGCTAGAGGCCGGGACAGGGAGTTAAATGAGCAGTTCTTC.

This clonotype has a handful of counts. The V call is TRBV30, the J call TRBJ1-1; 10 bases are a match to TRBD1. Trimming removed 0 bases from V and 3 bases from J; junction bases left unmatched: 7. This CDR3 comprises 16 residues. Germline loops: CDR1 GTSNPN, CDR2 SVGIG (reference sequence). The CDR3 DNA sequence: TGTGCCTGGAGTGTACCACGGGGGACAGGGGACACTGAAGCTTTCTTT. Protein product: CAWSVPRGTGDTEAFF.

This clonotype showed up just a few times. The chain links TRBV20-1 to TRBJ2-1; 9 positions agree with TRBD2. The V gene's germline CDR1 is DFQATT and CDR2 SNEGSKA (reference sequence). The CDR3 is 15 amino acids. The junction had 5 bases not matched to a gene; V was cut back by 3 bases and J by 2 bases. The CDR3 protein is CSARGASGAYNEQFF. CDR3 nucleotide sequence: TGCAGTGCTAGGGGGGCTAGCGGGGCCTACAATGAGCAGTTCTTC.

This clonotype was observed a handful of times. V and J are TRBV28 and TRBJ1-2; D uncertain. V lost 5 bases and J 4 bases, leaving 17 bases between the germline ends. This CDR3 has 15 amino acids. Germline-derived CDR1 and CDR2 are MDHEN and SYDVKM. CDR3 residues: CASSGDDIIFYGYTF. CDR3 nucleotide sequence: TGTGCCAGCAGTGGAGACGACATTATCTTCTATGGCTACACCTTC.

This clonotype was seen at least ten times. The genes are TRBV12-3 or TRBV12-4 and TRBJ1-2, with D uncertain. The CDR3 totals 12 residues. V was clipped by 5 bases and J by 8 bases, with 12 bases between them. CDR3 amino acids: CASSNSASGYTF. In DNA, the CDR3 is TGTGCCAGCAGTAATTCCGCTAGCGGCTACACCTTC.

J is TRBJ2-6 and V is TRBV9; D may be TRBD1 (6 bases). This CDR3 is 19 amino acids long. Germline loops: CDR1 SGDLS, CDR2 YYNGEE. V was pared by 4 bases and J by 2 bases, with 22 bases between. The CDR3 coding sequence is TGTGCCAGCAGCTCGGGACATGCTTTCGAAGCGGCTGGGGCCAACGTCCTGACTTTC. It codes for CASSSGHAFEAAGANVLTF.

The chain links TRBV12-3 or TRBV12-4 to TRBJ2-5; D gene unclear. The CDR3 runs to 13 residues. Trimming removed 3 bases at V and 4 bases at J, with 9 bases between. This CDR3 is CASSLRETETQYF. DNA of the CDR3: TGTGCCAGCAGTTTGAGAGAGACAGAGACCCAGTACTTC.

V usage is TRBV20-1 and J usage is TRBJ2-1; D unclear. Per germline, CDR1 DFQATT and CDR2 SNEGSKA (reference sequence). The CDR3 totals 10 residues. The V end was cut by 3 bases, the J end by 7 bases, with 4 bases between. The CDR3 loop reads CSASLNEQFF. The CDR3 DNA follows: TGCAGTGCTAGTCTGAATGAGCAGTTCTTC.

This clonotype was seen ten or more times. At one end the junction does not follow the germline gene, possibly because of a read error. This chain's CDR3 is CASSPSPASSYEQYF. The CDR3 DNA reads TGTGCTAGCAGCCCCTCGCCGGCCAGCTCCTACGAGCAGTACTTC. The chain links TRBV7-7 to TRBJ2-7; D is undetermined. This CDR3 is 15 amino acids long. Germline lookup yields CDR1 SSHAT and CDR2 FNYEAQ (reference sequence).

CDR3 amino acids: CASSYRRTESYEQYF. The CDR3 DNA is TGTGCCAGCAGTTACCGCCGGACAGAATCCTACGAGCAGTACTTC. The gene calls are TRBV6-5 and TRBJ2-7; D is perhaps TRBD1 (6 bases). The CDR3 has 15 residues. Trimming pared 2 bases from V and 1 base from J, leaving 12 bases between. Germline values: CDR1 MNHEY, CDR2 SVGAGI.

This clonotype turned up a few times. As DNA, the CDR3 is TGCGCCAGCAGCCAAGAACAGGGGGGGTCTAACTATGGCTACACCTTC. Protein: CASSQEQGGSNYGYTF. The V and J genes are TRBV4-3 and TRBJ1-2; TRBD1 agrees at 8 bases. In germline, CDR1 is LGHNA, CDR2 YSLEER. This CDR3 contains 16 residues. Germline trimming cut 0 bases from V and 0 bases from J; bases unmatched to any gene: 3.

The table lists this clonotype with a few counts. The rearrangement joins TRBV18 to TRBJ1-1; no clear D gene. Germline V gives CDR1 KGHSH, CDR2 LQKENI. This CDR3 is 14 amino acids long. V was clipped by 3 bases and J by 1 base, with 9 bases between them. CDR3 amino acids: CASSPQQQNTEAFF. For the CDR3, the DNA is TGTGCCAGCTCACCCCAACAGCAGAACACTGAAGCTTTCTTT. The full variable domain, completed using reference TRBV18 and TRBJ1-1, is NAGVMQNPRHLVRRRGQEARLRCSPMKGHSHVYWYRQLPEEGLKFMVYLQKENIIDESGMPKERFSAEFPKEGPSILRIQQVVRGDSAAYFCASSPQQQNTEAFFGQGTRLTVV.

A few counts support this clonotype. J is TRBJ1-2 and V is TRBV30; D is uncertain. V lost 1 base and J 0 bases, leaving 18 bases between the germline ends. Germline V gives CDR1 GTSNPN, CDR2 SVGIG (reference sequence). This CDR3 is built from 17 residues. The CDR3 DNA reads TGTGCCTGGAGTGGGATGAGAGACCGACTTTCTAACTATGGCTACACCTTC. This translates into CAWSGMRDRLSNYGYTF.

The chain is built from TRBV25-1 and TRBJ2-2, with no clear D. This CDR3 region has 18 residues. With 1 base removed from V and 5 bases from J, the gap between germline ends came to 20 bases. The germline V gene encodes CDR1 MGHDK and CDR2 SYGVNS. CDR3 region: CASSESPYGPVGTGELFF. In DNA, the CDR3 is TGTGCCAGCAGTGAATCCCCATATGGGCCGGTTGGTACCGGGGAGCTGTTTTTT.

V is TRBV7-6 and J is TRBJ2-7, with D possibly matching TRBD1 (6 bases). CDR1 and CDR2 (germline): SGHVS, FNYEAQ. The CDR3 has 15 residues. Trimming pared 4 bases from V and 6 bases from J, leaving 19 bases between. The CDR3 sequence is CASSSKQGPGSEQYF. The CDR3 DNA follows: TGTGCCAGCAGCTCTAAACAGGGTCCCGGTTCCGAGCAGTACTTC.

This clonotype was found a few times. CDR3 sequence: CASSRTETYEQYF. CDR3 nucleotides: TGTGCCAGCTCCCGAACAGAAACCTACGAGCAGTACTTC. The rearrangement uses TRBV6-2 or TRBV6-3 and TRBJ2-7; D not certain. Germline lookup yields CDR1 MNHEY and CDR2 SVGEGT. CDR3 length: 13 residues. Trimming shortened V by 8 bases and J by 2 bases, and 13 bases separated the two germline ends.

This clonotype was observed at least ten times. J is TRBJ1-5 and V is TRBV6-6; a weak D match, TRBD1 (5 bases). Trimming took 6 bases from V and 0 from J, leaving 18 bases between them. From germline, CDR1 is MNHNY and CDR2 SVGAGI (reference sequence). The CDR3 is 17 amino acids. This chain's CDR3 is CASSPYQDIYSNQPQHF. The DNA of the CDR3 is TGTGCCAGCAGCCCCTATCAGGACATTTATAGCAATCAGCCCCAGCATTTT.

The CDR3 loop reads CASSRLAGGRAGDTQYF. The CDR3 DNA is TGTGCCAGCAGTCGACTAGCGGGGGGTCGGGCTGGAGATACGCAGTATTTT. The chain joins TRBV2 to TRBJ2-3; 13 bases are a match to TRBD2. V was pared by 5 bases and J by 5 bases, with 10 bases of the junction left unmatched. Germline V CDR1 and CDR2: SNHLY, FYNNEI. This CDR3 region has 17 residues.

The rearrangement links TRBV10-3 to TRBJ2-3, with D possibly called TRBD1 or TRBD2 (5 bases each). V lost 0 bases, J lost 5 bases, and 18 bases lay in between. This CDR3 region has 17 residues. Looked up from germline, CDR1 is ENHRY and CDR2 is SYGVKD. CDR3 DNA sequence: TGTGCCATCAGTGAGTCGGGACCGGGACGGGACGAAGATACGCAGTATTTT. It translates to CAISESGPGRDEDTQYF.

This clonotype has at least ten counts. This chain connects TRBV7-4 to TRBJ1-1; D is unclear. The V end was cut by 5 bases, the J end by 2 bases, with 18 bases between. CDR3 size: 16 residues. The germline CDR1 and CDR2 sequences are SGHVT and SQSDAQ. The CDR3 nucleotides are TGTGCCAGCAGCCCGAAGATTGGAGCCCGTAACACTGAAGCTTTCTTT. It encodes CASSPKIGARNTEAFF.

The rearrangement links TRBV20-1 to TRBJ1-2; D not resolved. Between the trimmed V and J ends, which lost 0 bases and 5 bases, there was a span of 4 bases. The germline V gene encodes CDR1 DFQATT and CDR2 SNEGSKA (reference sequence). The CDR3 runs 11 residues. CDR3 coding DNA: TGCAGTGCTAGAGAGGTGTATGGCTACACCTTC. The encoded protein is CSAREVYGYTF.

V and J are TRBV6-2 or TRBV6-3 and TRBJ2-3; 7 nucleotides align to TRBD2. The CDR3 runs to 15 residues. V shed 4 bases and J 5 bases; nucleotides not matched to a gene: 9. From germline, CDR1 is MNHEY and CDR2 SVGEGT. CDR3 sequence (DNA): TGTGCCAGCAGTTCCCCGACTAGCTCCGGAGATACGCAGTATTTT. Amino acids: CASSSPTSSGDTQYF.

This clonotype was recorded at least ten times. The CDR3 nucleotides are TGTGCCAGCAGTTTATTTGGAGGGGTCGGGGCCAACGTCCTGACTTTC. It specifies CASSLFGGVGANVLTF. This chain links TRBV12-3 or TRBV12-4 with TRBJ2-6; tentative D call: TRBD2 (6 bases). Between the trimmed V and J ends, which lost 2 bases and 4 bases, there was a span of 12 bases. The CDR3 has 16 amino acids.

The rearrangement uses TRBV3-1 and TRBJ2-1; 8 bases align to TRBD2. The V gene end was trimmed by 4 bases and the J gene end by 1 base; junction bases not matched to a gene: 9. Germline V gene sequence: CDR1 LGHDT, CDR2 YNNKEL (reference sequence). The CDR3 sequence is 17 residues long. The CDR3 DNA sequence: TGTGCCAGCAGCCCGGCCCAGCGGGGGAGATCCTACAATGAGCAGTTCTTC. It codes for CASSPAQRGRSYNEQFF.

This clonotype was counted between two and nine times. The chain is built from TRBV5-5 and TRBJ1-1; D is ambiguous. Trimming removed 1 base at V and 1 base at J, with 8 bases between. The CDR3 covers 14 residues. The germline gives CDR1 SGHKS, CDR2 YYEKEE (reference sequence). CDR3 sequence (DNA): TGTGCCAGCAGCTTGTTATTCCGGAACACTGAAGCTTTCTTT. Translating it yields CASSLLFRNTEAFF. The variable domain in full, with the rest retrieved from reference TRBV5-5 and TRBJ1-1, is DAGVTQSPTHLIKTRGQQVTLRCSPISGHKSVSWYQQVLGQGPQFIFQYYEKEERGRGNFPDRFSARQFPNYSSELNVNALLLGDSALYLCASSLLFRNTEAFFGQGTRLTVV.